The clone carrying this TCR beta chain turned up a few times. Antigen: not known. The sample originates from a study of T-cell reconstitution after alpha-beta-depleted transplantation in children. This CDR3 has 16 amino acids. Germline assignment: CDR1 LGHNA and CDR2 YSLEER. V lost 4 bases, J lost 4 bases, and 19 bases lay in between. Preparing the TCRbeta library involved the use of unique molecular identifiers. From the PCR reads, TCRdb called clonotypes with MiXCR, one entry per CDR3 protein. The data show about 70,000 distinct CDR3 sequences, under 13% seen once. General study results and limits: The high TCRbeta diversity at day 60 in some patients came from surviving recipient T cells and thymic progenitors.

V gene TRBV4-3 combines with J gene TRBJ1-2; D is undetermined. The sequencing here drew on PBMCs, taken before TCRalphabeta/CD19-depleted stem cell transplant. The clonotype was recovered from a boy aged 5-17 years with acute myeloid leukemia, due to receive a stem cell transplant. The DNA of the CDR3 is TGCGCCAGCAGCCGAGGACCGGCGGGCGGATCCTATGGCTACACCTTC. This gives the protein CASSRGPAGGSYGYTF.